This record concerns one TCR beta chain sequence. Its antigen is currently unknown. Construction of the TCRbeta library involved unique molecular identifiers. Via MiXCR, TCRdb re-called the PCR reads, giving one row per CDR3 protein. The sample lists 130,000 to 150,000 distinct CDR3 sequences, 8.8% occurring once. The data originate from a study of T-cell reconstitution after alpha-beta-depleted transplantation in children. Findings and caveats of the study: Two months or so post-transplant, alpha-beta T cells reportedly derived from several hundred expanded graft clones. After transplant, high TCRbeta diversity at day 60 in some patients arose from surviving recipient T cells and thymic progenitors. Newly produced T cells mostly accounted for T-cell counts and diversity one year post-transplant.

The CDR3 length is 16 residues. Germline CDR1 is MDHEN and CDR2 is SYDVKM. V shed 4 bases and J shed 7 bases, with 19 bases lying between them. The V gene is TRBV28, the J gene TRBJ1-4; TRBD1 is a possible D gene (5 bases). The clonotype comes from a female patient aged 2-9 years who had a stem cell transplant for congenital amegakaryocytic thrombocytopenia, so the T cells may come from the graft donor. The source was PBMCs, mostly from graft donor cells, collected 180 days after TCRalphabeta/CD19-depleted stem cell transplant. CDR3 coding DNA: TGTGCCAGCAGTTGGGTCAGGGCTCGGAATGCTGAAAAACTGTTTTTT. This translates into CASSWVRARNAEKLFF.